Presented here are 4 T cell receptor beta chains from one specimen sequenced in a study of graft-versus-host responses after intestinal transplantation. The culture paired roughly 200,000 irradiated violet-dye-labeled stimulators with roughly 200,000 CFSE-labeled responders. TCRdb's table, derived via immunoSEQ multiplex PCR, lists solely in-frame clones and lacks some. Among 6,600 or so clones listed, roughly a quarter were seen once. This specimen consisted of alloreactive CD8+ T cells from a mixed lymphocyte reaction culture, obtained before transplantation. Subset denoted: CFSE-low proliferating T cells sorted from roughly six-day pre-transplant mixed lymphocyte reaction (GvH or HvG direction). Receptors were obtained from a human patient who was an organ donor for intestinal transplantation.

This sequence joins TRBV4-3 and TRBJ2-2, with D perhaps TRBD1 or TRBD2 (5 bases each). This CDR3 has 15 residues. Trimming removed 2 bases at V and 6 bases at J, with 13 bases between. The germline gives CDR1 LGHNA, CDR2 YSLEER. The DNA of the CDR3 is TGCGCCAGCAGCCAATGGGGGATGACAGCCGGGGAGCTGTTTTTT. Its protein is CASSQWGMTAGELFF.

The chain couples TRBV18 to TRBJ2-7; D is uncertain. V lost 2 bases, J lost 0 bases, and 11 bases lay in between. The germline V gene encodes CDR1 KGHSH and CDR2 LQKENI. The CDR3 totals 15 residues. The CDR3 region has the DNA TGTGCCAGCTCACCAGGATCTGCGAGCTCCTACGAGCAGTACTTC. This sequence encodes CASSPGSASSYEQYF.

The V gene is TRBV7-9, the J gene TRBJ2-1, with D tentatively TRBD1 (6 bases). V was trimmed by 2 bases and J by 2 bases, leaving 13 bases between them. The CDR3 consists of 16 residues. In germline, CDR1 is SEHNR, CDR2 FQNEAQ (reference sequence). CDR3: CASSLTGQGTYNEQFF. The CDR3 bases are TGTGCCAGCAGCTTAACGGGGCAGGGGACCTACAATGAGCAGTTCTTC.

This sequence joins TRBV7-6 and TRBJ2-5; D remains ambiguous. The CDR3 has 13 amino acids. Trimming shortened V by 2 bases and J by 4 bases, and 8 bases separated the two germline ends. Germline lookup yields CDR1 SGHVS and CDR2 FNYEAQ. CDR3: CASSLRHRETQYF. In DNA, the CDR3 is TGTGCCAGCAGCTTACGGCATCGAGAGACCCAGTACTTC.